These 24 T cell receptor beta chains were sequenced from one sample in a study of cytomegalovirus exposure and HLA in healthy donors. PCR was performed using 60 Vbeta and 13 Jbeta primers. TCRdb's table, derived via immunoSEQ multiplex PCR, lists solely in-frame clones and lacks some. The sample lists tens of thousands of clones; around 64% were seen once. The sequenced material came from PBMCs. Every receptor here comes from a man aged 30 to 45 in good health and CMV-seronegative.

In its sample, this clone was seen many times. This chain links TRBV7-9 with TRBJ2-1; the match to TRBD2 covers 8 bases. Germline V gives CDR1 SEHNR, CDR2 FQNEAQ (reference sequence). The CDR3 runs to 15 residues. V lost 3 bases to trimming and J lost 4 bases; unmatched junction nucleotides: 5. CDR3 loop: CASSFRASGYNEQFF. CDR3 nucleotides: TGTGCCAGCAGCTTCCGTGCTAGCGGGTACAATGAGCAGTTCTTC.

The chain combines TRBV28 with TRBJ1-3, with D possibly matching TRBD1 (6 bases). The CDR3 sequence is 15 residues long. V was pared by 6 bases and J by 4 bases, with 16 bases between. In germline, CDR1 is MDHEN, CDR2 SYDVKM. The CDR3 protein is CASSPWTDKGNTIYF. The CDR3 DNA follows: TGTGCCAGCAGCCCCTGGACAGACAAAGGAAACACCATATATTTT.

This chain joins TRBV6-6 and TRBJ2-7; 11 bases map to TRBD2. Looked up from germline, CDR1 is MNHNY and CDR2 is SVGAGI (reference sequence). V gave up 2 bases and J gave up 3 bases; unmatched junction bases: 3. The CDR3 has 15 residues. The CDR3 bases are TGTGCCAGCAGTTACGGTGGGACTAGCGGCTACGAGCAGTACTTC. This gives the protein CASSYGGTSGYEQYF.

This clone was seen a handful of times. The chain combines TRBV7-3 with TRBJ2-6; 8 positions match TRBD1. Germline values: CDR1 SGHTA, CDR2 FQGTGA. V lost 6 bases, J lost 0 bases, and 7 bases stayed unmatched. The CDR3 length is 17 residues. The CDR3 sequence: CASRPGTGRSGANVLTF. CDR3 DNA sequence: TGTGCCAGCAGGCCCGGGACAGGCCGCTCTGGGGCCAACGTCCTGACTTTC.

V and J are TRBV14 and TRBJ1-2; no definite D call. CDR1 is SGHDN and CDR2 is FVKESK in the germline V gene. Trimming removed 4 bases from V and 5 bases from J, with 14 bases in between. The CDR3 runs 14 residues. CDR3 in DNA: TGTGCCAGCAGCCGAGGCAGCTCTTTTTATGGCTACACCTTC. Amino acid sequence: CASSRGSSFYGYTF. Full variable domain (outside the CDR3, taken from reference TRBV14 and TRBJ1-2): EAGVTQFPSHSVIEKGQTVTLRCDPISGHDNLYWYRRVMGKEIKFLLHFVKESKQDESGMPNNRFLAERTGGTYSTLKVQPAELEDSGVYFCASSRGSSFYGYTFGSGTRLTVV.

This rearrangement joins TRBV2 to TRBJ1-5; D unresolved. In germline, CDR1 is SNHLY, CDR2 FYNNEI. The CDR3 spans 14 residues. Trimming stripped 6 bases from V and 4 bases from J, with 13 bases between. As DNA, the CDR3 is TGTGCCAGCAGCATTGCCCCGGGGAATCAGCCCCAGCATTTT. It yields the protein CASSIAPGNQPQHF.

This clone was seen a few times. The chain is built from TRBV11-3 and TRBJ1-1; D is uncertain. The CDR3 extends over 13 amino acids. Germline loops: CDR1 SGHNT, CDR2 YENEEA. The ends were cut back, 5 bases at V and 1 base at J, with 8 bases in the middle. CDR3 sequence (DNA): TGTGCCAGCAGCATTAATTGGAACACTGAAGCTTTCTTT. Its translation is CASSINWNTEAFF.

This clone came up once. V and J are TRBV30 and TRBJ2-7; TRBD1 might be the D (5 bases). V was cut by 4 bases and J by 0 bases, with 7 bases left in between. The length of the CDR3 is 12 residues. CDR1 is GTSNPN, CDR2 SVGIG, per germline (reference sequence). CDR3 amino acids: CAWTDNSYEQYF. CDR3 in DNA: TGTGCCTGGACGGACAACTCCTACGAGCAGTACTTC.

The chain links TRBV9 to TRBJ1-1; no clear D. Trimming cost V 0 bases and J 7 bases, with 10 bases left between them. Germline V gene lookup returns CDR1 SGDLS and CDR2 YYNGEE. The CDR3 is 13 amino acids. This CDR3 reads CASSVGPEDEAFF. The CDR3 nucleotides read TGTGCCAGCAGCGTAGGGCCAGAGGATGAAGCTTTCTTT.

The table lists this clone with a few counts. The CDR3 is CASSQGMTSGGFTDTQYF. In DNA form, the CDR3 reads TGTGCCAGCAGCCAGGGAATGACTAGCGGGGGTTTCACAGATACGCAGTATTTT. The chain recombines TRBV4-2 with TRBJ2-3; TRBD2 matches 12 bases. The CDR3 length is 18 residues. Per the germline V gene, CDR1 is LGHNA and CDR2 is YNFKEQ. J lost 2 bases, V lost 3 bases, and 9 bases had no gene match.

This clone was detected only a few times. The chain recombines TRBV29-1 with TRBJ2-1, with D perhaps matching TRBD1 (6 bases). V was clipped by 6 bases and J by 4 bases, with 7 bases between them. The CDR3 has 11 residues. The V gene's germline CDR1 is SQVTM and CDR2 ANQGSEA. The CDR3 here is CSVQGYNEQFF. The CDR3 coding sequence is TGCAGCGTCCAGGGGTACAATGAGCAGTTCTTC.

This chain uses TRBV6-4 with TRBJ1-5; no clear D gene. Trimming shortened V by 3 bases and J by 2 bases, and 8 bases separated the two germline ends. Per the germline V gene, CDR1 is MRHNA and CDR2 is SNTAGT. The CDR3 is made up of 14 amino acids. The chain's CDR3 is CASSEGVGNQPQHF. CDR3 DNA sequence: TGTGCCAGCAGTGAGGGCGTTGGCAATCAGCCCCAGCATTTT.

The chain joins TRBV29-1 to TRBJ1-2, with D tentatively TRBD1 (5 bases). The germline gives CDR1 SQVTM, CDR2 ANQGSEA. The CDR3 spans 13 residues. V was trimmed by 2 bases and J by 2 bases, leaving 9 bases between them. The CDR3 reads CSVERQQNYGYTF. The CDR3 DNA follows: TGCAGCGTTGAAAGACAGCAAAACTATGGCTACACCTTC.

Concerning this clone itself: The sample holds other DNA sequences that translate to the same CDR3. This chain connects TRBV5-1 to TRBJ1-3; D is perhaps TRBD1 (6 bases). V was shortened by 4 bases and J by 4 bases, with 9 bases between the two germline ends. The CDR3 is made up of 13 amino acids. Germline-derived CDR1 and CDR2 are SGHRS and YFSETQ. CDR3: CASSSGQGNTIYF. CDR3 coding DNA: TGCGCCAGCAGCAGCGGACAGGGAAACACCATATATTTT.

This clone has only a few counts. This sequence joins TRBV6-5 and TRBJ1-4; 7 bases are a match to TRBD1. CDR1 is MNHEY and CDR2 is SVGAGI in the germline V gene. The CDR3 extends over 16 amino acids. V shed 0 bases, J shed 0 bases, and the junction held 1 base outside the gene matches. This CDR3 reads CASSYSGTATNEKLFF. In DNA, the CDR3 is TGTGCCAGCAGTTACTCGGGGACAGCAACTAATGAAAAACTGTTTTTT.

The V gene is TRBV9, the J gene TRBJ1-1; TRBD1 agrees at 10 bases. Germline loops: CDR1 SGDLS, CDR2 YYNGEE. CDR3 length: 14 amino acids. After removal of 3 bases from V and 12 bases from J, the junction contained 11 bases not matched to a gene. In DNA form, the CDR3 reads TGTGCCAGCAGCGATGGACAGGGGGGTTCAAGACCTTTCTTT. Amino acids: CASSDGQGGSRPFF.

This clone was counted only a few times. V and J are TRBV5-4 and TRBJ2-2; D unclear. The V gene lost 2 bases and the J gene lost 4 bases, with 3 bases spanning the gap. Germline V lookup: CDR1 SGHNT, CDR2 YYREEE (reference sequence). The CDR3 covers 12 residues. As DNA, the CDR3 is TGTGCCAGCAGCTTCGGCACCGGGGAGCTGTTTTTT. Protein sequence: CASSFGTGELFF.

This clone was recorded a few times. The rearrangement uses TRBV7-9 and TRBJ2-5; the match to TRBD1 covers 8 bases. Germline CDR1 SEHNR, CDR2 FQNEAQ (reference sequence). With V trimmed by 1 base and J by 4 bases, 11 bases remained unmatched. The CDR3 runs 17 residues. CDR3 sequence (DNA): TGTGCCAGCAGCTTAGGGCAGGGGGCGCCCCGGACAGAGACCCAGTACTTC. It translates to CASSLGQGAPRTETQYF.

This clone was seen a few times. V and J are TRBV6-5 and TRBJ2-5, with D possibly matching TRBD1 (6 bases). V was clipped by 2 bases and J by 6 bases, with 16 bases between them. The CDR3 spans 15 residues. The germline gives CDR1 MNHEY, CDR2 SVGAGI. CDR3 residues: CASSYNRLGAKTQYF. CDR3 coding DNA: TGTGCCAGCAGTTACAACAGGTTGGGGGCGAAGACCCAGTACTTC.

Here the CDR3 DNA reads TGTGCCAGCAGCTCCCCAGTCCTAGCGAGTTCCTACAATGAGCAGTTCTTC. Its translation is CASSSPVLASSYNEQFF. This sequence joins TRBV7-2 and TRBJ2-1; possibly TRBD2 for D (6 bases). The CDR3 extends over 17 amino acids. Per germline, CDR1 SGHTA and CDR2 FQGNSA. Trimming stripped 4 bases from V and 1 base from J, with 17 bases between. The whole variable domain, remainder taken from reference TRBV7-2 and TRBJ2-1, is GAGVSQSPSNKVTEKGKDVELRCDPISGHTALYWYRQSLGQGLEFLIYFQGNSAPDKSGLPSDRFSAERTGGSVSTLTIQRTQQEDSAVYLCASSSPVLASSYNEQFFGPGTRLTVL.

This chain links TRBV15 with TRBJ1-3; D is unresolved. This CDR3 has 15 amino acids. Trimming took off 8 bases at V and 0 bases at J, with 14 bases between the two ends. In germline, CDR1 is LNHNV, CDR2 YYDKDF (reference sequence). The CDR3 DNA sequence: TGTGCCACCGAAAGGACGGGGAGCTCTGGAAACACCATATATTTT. This encodes CATERTGSSGNTIYF.

A single count supports this clone. V is TRBV19 and J is TRBJ1-4; D is ambiguous. This CDR3 has 14 residues. V lost 5 bases and J 2 bases, leaving 9 bases between the germline ends. CDR1 LNHDA and CDR2 SQIVND come from the germline V gene (reference sequence). This CDR3 is CASSLGSTNEKLFF. CDR3 DNA sequence: TGTGCCAGTAGTCTGGGCAGCACTAATGAAAAACTGTTTTTT.

The gene calls are TRBV30 and TRBJ2-3; a weak D match, TRBD2 (6 bases). Germline V gene sequence: CDR1 GTSNPN, CDR2 SVGIG (reference sequence). This CDR3 is built from 12 residues. V lost 4 bases, J lost 1 base, and 6 bases lay in between. CDR3 region: CAWTSGTDTQYF. The CDR3 DNA sequence: TGTGCCTGGACTAGCGGCACAGATACGCAGTATTTT.

The gene calls are TRBV27 and TRBJ2-2; 10 bases map to TRBD1. The trim removed 5 bases at V and 0 bases at J, leaving 0 bases unmatched. This CDR3 is 15 amino acids long. CDR1 MNHEY and CDR2 SMNVEV come from the germline V gene (reference sequence). The CDR3 reads CASSGTGANTGELFF. As DNA, the CDR3 is TGTGCCAGCAGTGGGACAGGGGCGAACACCGGGGAGCTGTTTTTT.